This TCR beta chain was observed in a study of CD8+ T cells in alopecia areata. Study-level results: Scalp lesions, especially in alopecia totalis/universalis, had higher clonality than normal scalp.

Germline V gene sequence: CDR1 MNHNY, CDR2 SVGAGI (reference sequence). The CDR3 extends over 11 amino acids. V was pared by 6 bases and J by 11 bases, with 11 bases between. As the sequencing template, cDNA was produced by extracting RNA and reverse transcribing it. Sequencing was performed with immunoSEQ multiplex PCR; in TCRdb, only in-frame clones are kept and a portion is missing. The table shows about 180,000 clones, with roughly 60% occurring only once. Alopecia areata patients gave lesional scalp punch biopsies and peripheral blood samples. Investigators sorted PBMCs to obtain both CD4+ and CD8+ T cells. Note on this clone: Its antigen is currently unknown.

This material consisted of CD4+ T cells sorted from blood, taken at week 0. The sequence was collected from a human donor with alopecia areata. The chain recombines TRBV6-6 with TRBJ2-1; D not resolved. The CDR3 sequence: CASREGLQQFF. The CDR3 DNA sequence: TGTGCCAGCAGAGAAGGGTTGCAGCAGTTCTTC.